This T cell receptor (beta chain) is from a study of cytomegalovirus exposure and HLA in healthy donors. J was trimmed by 8 bases and V by 5 bases; bases with no gene match: 9. Germline-derived CDR1 and CDR2 are SNHLY and FYNNEI. This CDR3 spans 14 amino acids. PCR primers comprised 60 Vbeta and 13 Jbeta primers. Sequencing used immunoSEQ multiplex PCR; TCRdb keeps in-frame clones, though not all of them. This table has around 110,000 clones, approximately 70% appearing once. The sample was PBMCs. The receptor comes from a woman in her 40s in good health and CMV-seropositive. V is TRBV2 and J is TRBJ2-1; 7 positions agree with TRBD1. This chain's CDR3 is CASSLLDRAYEQFF. In nucleotides, the CDR3 is TGTGCCAGCAGTCTCCTAGACAGGGCCTATGAGCAGTTCTTC.